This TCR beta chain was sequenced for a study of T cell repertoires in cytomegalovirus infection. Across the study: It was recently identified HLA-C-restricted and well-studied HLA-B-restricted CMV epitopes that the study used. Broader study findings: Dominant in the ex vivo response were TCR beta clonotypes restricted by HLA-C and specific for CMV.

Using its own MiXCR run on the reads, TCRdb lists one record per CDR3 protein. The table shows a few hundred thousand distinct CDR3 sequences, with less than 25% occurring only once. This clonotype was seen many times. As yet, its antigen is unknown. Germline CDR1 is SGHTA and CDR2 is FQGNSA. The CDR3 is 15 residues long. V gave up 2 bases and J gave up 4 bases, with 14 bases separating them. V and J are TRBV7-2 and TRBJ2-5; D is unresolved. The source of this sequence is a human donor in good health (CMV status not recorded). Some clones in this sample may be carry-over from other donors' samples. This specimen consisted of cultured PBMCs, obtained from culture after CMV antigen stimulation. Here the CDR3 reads CASSLRTVIRETQYF. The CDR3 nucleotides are TGTGCCAGCAGCTTAAGGACGGTCATACGAGAGACCCAGTACTTC.